The T cell receptor (beta chain) described here comes from a study of shared clonotypes between healthy human individuals. Sequencing was performed with immunoSEQ multiplex PCR; in TCRdb, only in-frame clones are kept and a portion is missing. The sample lists about 1.5 million clones, around 98% occurring once. Sequenced material: naive CD4+ T cells sorted from blood. Subset: CD45RA+ positively selected. This sequence was found in a man younger than 40 in good health.

This CDR3 reads CASSPLAELYSTEAFF. In DNA, the CDR3 is TGTGCCAGCTCACCACTCGCGGAACTTTATAGCACTGAAGCTTTCTTT. The chain has TRBV18 and TRBJ1-1; D call uncertain. The V gene lost 1 base and the J gene lost 4 bases, with 16 bases spanning the gap. CDR1 is KGHSH, CDR2 LQKENI, per germline. CDR3 size: 16 residues.